One and the same sample provided the 7 T cell receptor beta chains below, sequenced in a study of cytomegalovirus exposure and HLA in healthy donors. TCRdb keeps only in-frame clones here, not all; method: immunoSEQ multiplex PCR. Found here are 150,000 to 200,000 clones, approximately 85% of them singletons; the top ten hold 1.4% to 1.5%. Sequenced: PBMCs. Receptors were obtained from a woman between 18 and 29 years old in good health and CMV-seronegative.

The J gene is TRBJ1-4, the V gene TRBV18; 7 nucleotides line up with TRBD1. CDR3 length: 15 amino acids. Trimming took 6 bases from V and 5 from J; bases not matched to a gene: 9. Germline CDR1 is KGHSH and CDR2 is LQKENI. The CDR3: CASSPRQGANEKLFF. In DNA form, the CDR3 reads TGTGCCAGCTCGCCCCGACAGGGTGCAAATGAAAAACTGTTTTTT.

V usage is TRBV13 and J usage is TRBJ1-2; possibly TRBD1 for D (6 bases). Germline-derived CDR1 and CDR2 are PRHDT and FYEKMQ (reference sequence). The CDR3 covers 14 residues. V was trimmed by 5 bases and J by 6 bases, leaving 16 bases between them. The CDR3 DNA sequence: TGTGCCAGCAGCCCCGGACAGCTAACCAATGGCTACACCTTC. It yields the protein CASSPGQLTNGYTF. The whole variable domain, filled in from reference TRBV13 and TRBJ1-2, reads AAGVIQSPRHLIKEKRETATLKCYPIPRHDTVYWYQQGPGQDPQFLISFYEKMQSDKGSIPDRFSAQQFSDYHSELNMSSLELGDSALYFCASSPGQLTNGYTFGSGTRLTVV.

The V gene is TRBV6-1, the J gene TRBJ2-3, with 7 bases that match TRBD1. The CDR3 runs 15 residues. J was trimmed by 4 bases and V by 0 bases; bases with no gene match: 4. Germline CDR1 is MNHNS and CDR2 is SASEGT. CDR3 DNA sequence: TGTGCCAGCAGTGAAGCGCTTCAGGGGGCAGATACGCAGTATTTT. Protein: CASSEALQGADTQYF.

The rearrangement links TRBV4-2 to TRBJ2-7, with 13 bases aligning to TRBD2. The ends lost 3 bases at V and 7 bases at J; junction bases unmatched: 18. The CDR3 has 19 amino acids. CDR1 is LGHNA and CDR2 is YNFKEQ in the germline V gene. CDR3 sequence: CASSHMGLTSGGRRWEQYF. The CDR3 DNA is TGTGCCAGCAGCCACATGGGGCTGACTAGCGGGGGGCGTCGGTGGGAGCAGTACTTC.

V and J are TRBV29-1 and TRBJ2-1; 9 nucleotides line up with TRBD2. Trimming removed 6 bases from V and 2 bases from J; junction bases left unmatched: 5. The germline CDR1 and CDR2 sequences are SQVTM and ANQGSEA. The CDR3 covers 14 residues. In nucleotides, the CDR3 is TGCAGCGTGTACAGCGGGGGGCCCTACAATGAGCAGTTCTTC. This codes for CSVYSGGPYNEQFF.

The chain carries TRBV6-1 and TRBJ2-2, with TRBD1 as a possible D gene (5 bases). V lost 2 bases and J lost 1, with 11 bases in between. CDR1 is MNHNS, CDR2 SASEGT, per germline. The CDR3 spans 16 residues. In DNA form, the CDR3 reads TGTGCCAGCAGTGAACTCAGACAGTTGAACACCGGGGAGCTGTTTTTT. Its protein product is CASSELRQLNTGELFF.

The chain recombines TRBV5-4 with TRBJ1-4; D is perhaps TRBD1 (5 bases). CDR3 length: 14 amino acids. V was shortened by 4 bases and J by 7 bases, with 14 bases between the two germline ends. Looked up from germline, CDR1 is SGHNT and CDR2 is YYREEE (reference sequence). As DNA, the CDR3 is TGTGCCAGCAGCACCCCGGGGGGACTTGAAAAACTGTTTTTT. Amino acid sequence: CASSTPGGLEKLFF. The complete variable domain, with remaining parts taken from reference TRBV5-4 and TRBJ1-4, reads ETGVTQSPTHLIKTRGQQVTLRCSSQSGHNTVSWYQQALGQGPQFIFQYYREEENGRGNFPPRFSGLQFPNYSSELNVNALELDDSALYLCASSTPGGLEKLFFGSGTQLSVL.